The sequence of this T cell receptor (beta chain) was determined in a study of blood T cell repertoires in COVID-19. Participants were aged about 18 to 89 years from about two dozen US areas. Data came from immunoSEQ multiplex PCR; TCRdb stores just in-frame clones and leaves some out. The top ten clones hold 5.5% to 7.5% of a sample with 220,000 or so clones, around 83% of them seen once. V lost 6 bases, J lost 4 bases, and 13 bases lay in between. Germline CDR1 and CDR2: SNHLY and FYNNEI. The CDR3 loop spans 15 amino acids. V and J are TRBV2 and TRBJ1-6; D call uncertain. Sequencing was performed on PBMCs or T cells enriched from blood (not recorded which). This TCR was sampled from a woman aged 40 to 50 who had recovered from COVID-19. The CDR3 region has the DNA TGTGCCAGCAGCAACAGTGTCATTTATAATTCACCCCTCCACTTT. As protein: CASSNSVIYNSPLHF.